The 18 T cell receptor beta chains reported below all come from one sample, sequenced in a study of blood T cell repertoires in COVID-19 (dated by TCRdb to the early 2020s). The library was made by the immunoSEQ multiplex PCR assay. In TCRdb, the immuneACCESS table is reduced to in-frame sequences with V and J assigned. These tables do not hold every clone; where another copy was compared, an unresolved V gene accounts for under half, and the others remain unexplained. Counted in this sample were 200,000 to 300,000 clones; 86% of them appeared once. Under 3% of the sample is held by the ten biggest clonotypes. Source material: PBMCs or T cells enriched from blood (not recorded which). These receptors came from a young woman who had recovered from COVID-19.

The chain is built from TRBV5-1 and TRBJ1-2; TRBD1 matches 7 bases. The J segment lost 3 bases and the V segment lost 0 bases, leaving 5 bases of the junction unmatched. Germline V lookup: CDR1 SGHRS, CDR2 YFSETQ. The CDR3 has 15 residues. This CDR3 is CASSLAGTAYYGYTF. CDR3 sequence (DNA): TGCGCCAGCAGCTTGGCCGGGACAGCTTACTATGGCTACACCTTC. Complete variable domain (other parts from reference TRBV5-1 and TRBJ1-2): KAGVTQTPRYLIKTRGQQVTLSCSPISGHRSVSWYQQTPGQGLQFLFEYFSETQRNKGNFPGRFSGRQFSNSRSEMNVSTLELGDSALYLCASSLAGTAYYGYTFGSGTRLTVV.

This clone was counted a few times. The CDR3 loop reads CASSLPPVRRGNQPQHF. The CDR3 DNA is TGTGCCAGCAGCTTACCACCGGTTCGTCGCGGCAATCAGCCCCAGCATTTT. The J gene is TRBJ1-5, the V gene TRBV11-2; D call uncertain. The CDR3 spans 17 residues. Trimming pared 2 bases from V and 2 bases from J, leaving 16 bases between. From germline, CDR1 is SGHAT and CDR2 FQNNGV. The whole variable domain, filled in from reference TRBV11-2 and TRBJ1-5, reads EAGVAQSPRYKIIEKRQSVAFWCNPISGHATLYWYQQILGQGPKLLIQFQNNGVVDDSQLPKDRFSAERLKGVDSTLKIQPAKLEDSAVYLCASSLPPVRRGNQPQHFGDGTRLSIL.

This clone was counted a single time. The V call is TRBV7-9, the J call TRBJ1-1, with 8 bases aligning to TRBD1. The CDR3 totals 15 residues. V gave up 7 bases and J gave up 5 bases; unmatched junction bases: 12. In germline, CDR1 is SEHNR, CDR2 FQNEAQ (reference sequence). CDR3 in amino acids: CASTLSRTGRTEAFF. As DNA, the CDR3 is TGTGCCAGCACACTTTCTCGGACAGGGCGGACTGAAGCTTTCTTT.

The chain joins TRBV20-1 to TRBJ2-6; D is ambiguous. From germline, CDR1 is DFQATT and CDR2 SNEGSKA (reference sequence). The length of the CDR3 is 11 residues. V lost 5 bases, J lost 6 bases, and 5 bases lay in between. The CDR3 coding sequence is TGCAGTGCTCGGGTGGCCAACGTCCTGACTTTC. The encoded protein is CSARVANVLTF.

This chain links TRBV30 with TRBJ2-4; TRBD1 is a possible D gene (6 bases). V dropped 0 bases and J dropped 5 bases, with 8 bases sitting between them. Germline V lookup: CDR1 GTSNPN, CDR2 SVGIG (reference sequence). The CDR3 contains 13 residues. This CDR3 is CAWSVQGQNIQYF. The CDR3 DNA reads TGTGCCTGGAGTGTCCAGGGGCAAAACATTCAGTACTTC.

CDR3 sequence (DNA): TGTGCCAGTAGTACCCAGGGAGGGGCGAGGAATGAGCAGTTCTTC. Amino acids: CASSTQGGARNEQFF. The chain recombines TRBV19 with TRBJ2-1; TRBD2 matches at 7 bases. V lost 4 bases and J lost 7; bases outside the gene matches: 10. This CDR3 comprises 15 residues. CDR1 LNHDA and CDR2 SQIVND come from the germline V gene (reference sequence).

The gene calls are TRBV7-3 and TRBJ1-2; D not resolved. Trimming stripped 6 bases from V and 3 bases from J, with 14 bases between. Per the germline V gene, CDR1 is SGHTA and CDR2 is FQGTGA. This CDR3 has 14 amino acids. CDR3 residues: CASRSGVGYYGYTF. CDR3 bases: TGTGCCAGCAGATCCGGGGTTGGATACTATGGCTACACCTTC.

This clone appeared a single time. The CDR3 reads CASSPGRYTGELFF. In DNA form, the CDR3 reads TGTGCCAGCAGCCCGGGCCGCTACACCGGGGAGCTGTTTTTT. The chain recombines TRBV6-2 or TRBV6-3 with TRBJ2-2; D is ambiguous. The CDR3 has 14 amino acids. Germline CDR1 and CDR2: MNHEY and SVGEGT. V was pared by 6 bases and J by 3 bases, with 11 bases between.

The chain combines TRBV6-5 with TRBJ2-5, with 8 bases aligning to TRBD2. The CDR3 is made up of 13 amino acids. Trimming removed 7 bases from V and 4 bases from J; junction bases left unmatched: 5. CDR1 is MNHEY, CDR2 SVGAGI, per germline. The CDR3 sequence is CASTGLAGETQYF. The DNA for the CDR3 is TGTGCCAGCACTGGACTAGCCGGAGAGACCCAGTACTTC.

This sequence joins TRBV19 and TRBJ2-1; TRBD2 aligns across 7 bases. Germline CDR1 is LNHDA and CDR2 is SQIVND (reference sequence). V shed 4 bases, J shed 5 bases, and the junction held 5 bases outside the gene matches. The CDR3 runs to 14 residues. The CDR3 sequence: CASSNGRRNNEQFF. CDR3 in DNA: TGTGCCAGTAGTAACGGGAGGCGCAACAATGAGCAGTTCTTC.

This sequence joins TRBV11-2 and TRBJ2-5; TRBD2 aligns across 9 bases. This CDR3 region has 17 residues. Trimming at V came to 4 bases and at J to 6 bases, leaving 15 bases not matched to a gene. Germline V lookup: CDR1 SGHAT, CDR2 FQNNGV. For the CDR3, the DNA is TGTGCCAGCAGCTCCCGTACATGGCGGGAGGGCCTAAAGACCCAGTACTTC. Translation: CASSSRTWREGLKTQYF. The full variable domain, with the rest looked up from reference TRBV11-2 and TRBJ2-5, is EAGVAQSPRYKIIEKRQSVAFWCNPISGHATLYWYQQILGQGPKLLIQFQNNGVVDDSQLPKDRFSAERLKGVDSTLKIQPAKLEDSAVYLCASSSRTWREGLKTQYFGPGTRLLVL.

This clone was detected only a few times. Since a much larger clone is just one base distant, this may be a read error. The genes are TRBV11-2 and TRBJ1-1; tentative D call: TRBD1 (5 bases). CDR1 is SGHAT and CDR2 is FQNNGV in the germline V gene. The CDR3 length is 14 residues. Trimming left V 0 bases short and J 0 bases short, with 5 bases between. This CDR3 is CASSLEGLNTEAFF. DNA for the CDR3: TGTGCCAGCAGCTTAGAGGGGCTGAACACTGAAGCTTTCTTT.

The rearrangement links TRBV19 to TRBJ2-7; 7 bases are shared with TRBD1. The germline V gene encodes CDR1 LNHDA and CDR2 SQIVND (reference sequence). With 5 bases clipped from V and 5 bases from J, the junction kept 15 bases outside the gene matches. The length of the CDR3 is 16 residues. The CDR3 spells CASSGQGQSGGDEQYF. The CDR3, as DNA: TGTGCCAGTAGTGGGCAGGGACAGAGCGGAGGTGACGAGCAGTACTTC.

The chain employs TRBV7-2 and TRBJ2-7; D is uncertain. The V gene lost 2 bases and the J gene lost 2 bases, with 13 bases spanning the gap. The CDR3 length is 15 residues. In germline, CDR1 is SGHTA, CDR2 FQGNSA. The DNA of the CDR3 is TGTGCCAGCAGCTTAACAAGGCACGGAGCCTACGAGCAGTACTTC. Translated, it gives CASSLTRHGAYEQYF.

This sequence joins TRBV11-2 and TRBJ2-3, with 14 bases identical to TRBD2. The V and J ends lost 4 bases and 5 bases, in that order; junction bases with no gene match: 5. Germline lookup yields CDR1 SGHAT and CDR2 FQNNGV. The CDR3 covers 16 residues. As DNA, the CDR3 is TGTGCCAGCAGCTCCGGGACTAGCGGGAGTATAGATACGCAGTATTTT. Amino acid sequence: CASSSGTSGSIDTQYF.

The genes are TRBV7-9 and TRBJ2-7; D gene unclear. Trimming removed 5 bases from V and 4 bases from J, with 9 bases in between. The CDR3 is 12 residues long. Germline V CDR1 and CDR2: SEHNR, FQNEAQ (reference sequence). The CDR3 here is CASSPPQYEQYF. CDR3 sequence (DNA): TGTGCCAGCAGCCCCCCTCAGTACGAGCAGTACTTC.

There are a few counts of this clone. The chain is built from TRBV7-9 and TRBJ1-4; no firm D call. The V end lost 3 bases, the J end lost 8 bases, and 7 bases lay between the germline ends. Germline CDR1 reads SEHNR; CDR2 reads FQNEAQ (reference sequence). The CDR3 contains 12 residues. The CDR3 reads CASSFEGEKLFF. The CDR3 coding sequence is TGTGCCAGCAGCTTTGAGGGAGAAAAACTGTTTTTT.

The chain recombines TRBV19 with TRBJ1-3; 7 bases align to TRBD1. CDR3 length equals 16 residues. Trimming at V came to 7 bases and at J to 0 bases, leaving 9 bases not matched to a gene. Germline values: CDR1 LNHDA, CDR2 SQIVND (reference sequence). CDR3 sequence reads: CASILTGQSSGNTIYF. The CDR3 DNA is TGTGCCAGTATTCTCACGGGACAGAGCTCTGGAAACACCATATATTTT.